Listed below are T cell receptor beta chains from one sample, sequenced in a study of T cells in Graves' hyperthyroidism and ophthalmopathy. TCRdb re-called the multiplex PCR reads with MiXCR, one entry per CDR3 protein. Of a few hundred thousand distinct CDR3 sequences listed, roughly 15% are singletons. The specimen sequenced was blood. The origin of the receptors is a woman in her 40s with Graves' hyperthyroidism. The CDR3 runs from the conserved cysteine through the conserved F or W. The D gene is left open where the match is weak. A row's size may be missing; if present it is once, few, many or a size class.

abundance: many
v_gene: TRBV5-1
d_gene: .
j_gene: TRBJ1-2
CDR3aa: CASSLAPGYGYTF
CDR3nt: TGCGCCAGCAGCTTGGCCCCAGGCTATGGCTACACCTTC

abundance: .
v_gene: TRBV6-1
d_gene: .
j_gene: TRBJ1-5
CDR3aa: CASSYSGRQPQHF
CDR3nt: TGTGCCAGCAGTTATTCAGGACGCCAGCCCCAGCATTTT

abundance: .
v_gene: TRBV3-1
d_gene: .
j_gene: TRBJ2-4
CDR3aa: CASSRDTKNIQYF
CDR3nt: TGTGCCAGCAGCCGGGACACCAAAAACATTCAGTACTTC

abundance: .
v_gene: TRBV5-4
d_gene: TRBD2
j_gene: TRBJ2-1
CDR3aa: CATTFGTSGRRVKNEQFF
CDR3nt: TGTGCCACTACTTTCGGGACTAGCGGGAGACGGGTAAAGAATGAGCAGTTCTTC

abundance: few
v_gene: TRBV9
d_gene: .
j_gene: TRBJ1-4
CDR3aa: CASSLRTPHGNEKLFF
CDR3nt: TGTGCCAGCAGCTTACGGACACCCCATGGTAATGAAAAACTGTTTTTT

abundance: few
v_gene: TRBV5-4
d_gene: .
j_gene: TRBJ2-1
CDR3aa: CASSGGTPYNEQFF
CDR3nt: TGTGCCAGCAGCGGTGGCACTCCTTACAATGAGCAGTTCTTC

abundance: .
v_gene: TRBV6-5
d_gene: TRBD2
j_gene: TRBJ2-7
CDR3aa: CASSFDDPGLAGSSYEQYF
CDR3nt: TGTGCCAGCAGTTTCGATGACCCGGGACTAGCGGGAAGCTCCTACGAGCAGTACTTC

abundance: .
v_gene: TRBV6-1
d_gene: .
j_gene: TRBJ2-1
CDR3aa: CALRPESSYNEQFF
CDR3nt: TGTGCCTTAAGGCCCGAAAGCTCCTACAATGAGCAGTTCTTC

abundance: many
v_gene: TRBV30
d_gene: .
j_gene: TRBJ1-2
CDR3aa: CAWEGSGRNYGYTF
CDR3nt: TGTGCCTGGGAAGGGTCCGGACGTAACTATGGCTACACCTTC

abundance: few
v_gene: TRBV12-3/TRBV12-4
d_gene: .
j_gene: TRBJ1-1
CDR3aa: CASSLAMMNTEAFF
CDR3nt: TGTGCCAGCAGTTTAGCTATGATGAACACTGAAGCTTTCTTT

abundance: few
v_gene: TRBV4-1
d_gene: .
j_gene: TRBJ1-1
CDR3aa: CASSHGEQNTEAFF
CDR3nt: TGCGCCAGCAGCCACGGGGAACAGAACACTGAAGCTTTCTTT

abundance: .
v_gene: TRBV7-3
d_gene: .
j_gene: TRBJ2-3
CDR3aa: CASSQISSSTDTQYF
CDR3nt: TGCGCCAGCAGCCAAATTAGCAGCAGCACAGATACGCAGTATTTT

abundance: many
v_gene: TRBV5-1
d_gene: TRBD2
j_gene: TRBJ2-1
CDR3aa: CASSPNLAGGGNEQFF
CDR3nt: TGCGCCAGCAGCCCCAACCTTGCGGGAGGGGGCAATGAGCAGTTCTTC

abundance: many
v_gene: TRBV28
d_gene: TRBD1
j_gene: TRBJ2-5
CDR3aa: CASKGAVREETQYF
CDR3nt: TGTGCCAGCAAGGGGGCAGTCAGGGAGGAGACCCAGTACTTC

abundance: .
v_gene: TRBV3-1
d_gene: .
j_gene: TRBJ1-2
CDR3aa: CASTQGGGWGGYTF
CDR3nt: TGTGCCAGCACCCAAGGAGGTGGATGGGGGGGCTACACCTTC

abundance: many
v_gene: TRBV27
d_gene: TRBD1
j_gene: TRBJ1-5
CDR3aa: CASSPRLRDSNSNQPQHF
CDR3nt: TGTGCCAGCAGTCCGCGTCTGAGGGACAGTAATAGCAATCAGCCCCAGCATTTT

abundance: many
v_gene: TRBV11-3
d_gene: .
j_gene: TRBJ1-4
CDR3aa: CASSTRTDPNEKLFF
CDR3nt: TGTGCCAGCAGCACCAGGACAGACCCTAATGAAAAACTGTTTTTT

abundance: many
v_gene: TRBV6-1
d_gene: .
j_gene: TRBJ1-2
CDR3aa: CASSLQGLGYTF
CDR3nt: TGTGCCAGCAGCCTACAGGGACTTGGCTACACCTTC

abundance: few
v_gene: TRBV20-1
d_gene: TRBD2
j_gene: TRBJ2-5
CDR3aa: CSARVPGTRQETQYF
CDR3nt: TGCAGTGCTAGAGTTCCCGGGACTAGACAAGAGACCCAGTACTTC

abundance: many
v_gene: TRBV28
d_gene: .
j_gene: TRBJ2-1
CDR3aa: CASTGHGYNEQFF
CDR3nt: TGTGCCAGCACCGGACACGGCTACAATGAGCAGTTCTTC

abundance: many
v_gene: TRBV27
d_gene: .
j_gene: TRBJ2-1
CDR3aa: CASSFPGGPEQFF
CDR3nt: TGTGCCAGCAGTTTCCCCGGCGGACCTGAGCAGTTCTTC

abundance: .
v_gene: TRBV20-1
d_gene: TRBD2
j_gene: TRBJ2-3
CDR3aa: CSARDIRTSGIWGDTQYF
CDR3nt: TGCAGTGCTAGAGATATTAGGACTAGCGGGATCTGGGGAGATACGCAGTATTTT

abundance: many
v_gene: TRBV30
d_gene: TRBD2
j_gene: TRBJ2-7
CDR3aa: CAWRVSTSGRARCEQYF
CDR3nt: TGTGCCTGGAGAGTCAGCACTAGCGGGAGGGCCCGTTGCGAGCAGTACTTC

abundance: .
v_gene: TRBV9
d_gene: .
j_gene: TRBJ1-1
CDR3aa: CASSVDPDTEAFF
CDR3nt: TGTGCCAGCAGCGTAGATCCGGACACTGAAGCTTTCTTT

abundance: few
v_gene: TRBV12-3/TRBV12-4
d_gene: .
j_gene: TRBJ2-1
CDR3aa: CASNSDGNSVEQFF
CDR3nt: TGTGCCAGCAACTCCGACGGGAACTCTGTGGAGCAGTTCTTC

abundance: .
v_gene: TRBV10-3
d_gene: .
j_gene: TRBJ1-6
CDR3aa: CAISIGLNSPLHF
CDR3nt: TGTGCCATCTCAATAGGGTTGAATTCACCCCTCCACTTT

abundance: many
v_gene: TRBV2
d_gene: TRBD1
j_gene: TRBJ2-5
CDR3aa: CASRGQGGLETQYF
CDR3nt: TGTGCCAGCAGGGGACAGGGAGGATTGGAGACCCAGTACTTC

abundance: many
v_gene: TRBV28
d_gene: .
j_gene: TRBJ1-5
CDR3aa: CASSLSNNGNQPQHF
CDR3nt: TGTGCCAGCAGTTTATCAAATAATGGCAATCAGCCCCAGCATTTT

abundance: many
v_gene: TRBV2
d_gene: .
j_gene: TRBJ1-2
CDR3aa: CASSGRPGGYTF
CDR3nt: TGTGCCAGCAGTGGCAGGCCCGGTGGCTACACCTTC

abundance: many
v_gene: TRBV2
d_gene: .
j_gene: TRBJ1-4
CDR3aa: CASSGDRSREKLFF
CDR3nt: TGTGCCAGCAGTGGCGACAGATCGAGGGAAAAACTGTTTTTT

abundance: many
v_gene: TRBV5-1
d_gene: .
j_gene: TRBJ2-3
CDR3aa: CASSVLRASMDTQYF
CDR3nt: TGCGCCAGCAGCGTGCTCCGAGCCAGTATGGATACGCAGTATTTT

abundance: .
v_gene: TRBV4-1
d_gene: .
j_gene: TRBJ2-7
CDR3aa: CASSQEGNRDPYEQYF
CDR3nt: TGCGCCAGCAGCCAAGAGGGGAATAGGGACCCCTACGAGCAGTACTTC

abundance: few
v_gene: TRBV29-1
d_gene: TRBD1
j_gene: TRBJ1-1
CDR3aa: CSSTGVGTEAFF
CDR3nt: TGCAGCTCGACAGGGGTCGGCACTGAAGCTTTCTTT

abundance: many
v_gene: TRBV11-2
d_gene: TRBD2
j_gene: TRBJ2-7
CDR3aa: CASSSSRLALLPYEQYF
CDR3nt: TGTGCCAGCAGCTCGTCGAGACTAGCCCTACTCCCTTACGAGCAGTACTTC

abundance: .
v_gene: TRBV5-6
d_gene: TRBD1
j_gene: TRBJ2-4
CDR3aa: CASSSGQVKNIQYF
CDR3nt: TGTGCCAGCAGCTCGGGACAGGTGAAAAACATTCAGTACTTC

abundance: many
v_gene: TRBV2
d_gene: TRBD1
j_gene: TRBJ2-5
CDR3aa: CAGQGAGETQYF
CDR3nt: TGTGCCGGACAGGGGGCCGGGGAGACCCAGTACTTC

abundance: .
v_gene: TRBV5-4
d_gene: TRBD2
j_gene: TRBJ2-7
CDR3aa: CASSPYPGTSAYEQYF
CDR3nt: TGTGCCAGCAGCCCTTACCCCGGGACTAGCGCCTACGAGCAGTACTTC

abundance: .
v_gene: TRBV4-2
d_gene: .
j_gene: TRBJ2-3
CDR3aa: CASSQTTQGGTTDTQYF
CDR3nt: TGTGCCAGCAGCCAAACTACGCAGGGGGGGACCACAGATACGCAGTATTTT

abundance: .
v_gene: TRBV19
d_gene: .
j_gene: TRBJ1-4
CDR3aa: CASSIDGRLNEKLFF
CDR3nt: TGTGCCAGTAGTATAGATGGACGGCTAAATGAAAAACTGTTTTTT

abundance: .
v_gene: TRBV19
d_gene: .
j_gene: TRBJ2-1
CDR3aa: CASSIQGQLNEQFF
CDR3nt: TGTGCCAGTAGTATCCAGGGGCAGTTGAATGAGCAGTTCTTC

abundance: many
v_gene: TRBV2
d_gene: .
j_gene: TRBJ2-5
CDR3aa: CASVDSQETQYF
CDR3nt: TGTGCCAGCGTTGACAGCCAAGAGACCCAGTACTTC

abundance: many
v_gene: TRBV28
d_gene: .
j_gene: TRBJ1-1
CDR3aa: CASSGGSVPEAFF
CDR3nt: TGTGCCAGCAGCGGGGGGTCGGTCCCTGAAGCTTTCTTT

abundance: many
v_gene: TRBV20-1
d_gene: TRBD1
j_gene: TRBJ2-7
CDR3aa: CSATGTESYEQYF
CDR3nt: TGCAGTGCAACCGGGACAGAAAGCTACGAGCAGTACTTC